Given below is one T cell receptor beta chain in context. Its antigen is unknown. A junction end diverges from the germline sequence, so it may reflect a read error. The cohort comprised around 700 healthy bone marrow donors. At the time of sampling, every cohort member was nominally healthy, though immune exposures that went unrecorded were likely present. The donor tested CMV seronegative and was one of the 352 seronegative cohort members. A peripheral blood sample was provided by each donor, and peripheral blood mononuclear cells were used for TCR beta sequencing. Genomic DNA was extracted from the blood cell samples with the Qiagen DNeasy Blood Extraction Kit. The data stem from a study of cytomegalovirus exposure and HLA in healthy donors (dated by TCRdb to about 2017). About the full investigation: An earlier analysis of about 560 of the donors reported approximately 260 Gb of sequence data and around 120 million unique TCR beta sequences obtained from about 179 million T cells. An early release covering roughly 640 HLA-typed donors comprised about 290 gigabases of sequencing data and about 90 million unique TCR sequences. Of the 350 to 400 genotyped donors, around 81% fell in the genetic ancestry cluster associated with self-reported Caucasian donors. The study aimed to test whether signatures of past pathogen exposure could be identified by cataloging public T cell receptors. The study profiled the T cell repertoires of 500 to 800 subjects by immunosequencing and related them to cytomegalovirus serostatus. In addition to the first cohort of 666 subjects, a separate validation cohort of 120 different subjects was used. High-throughput TCR immunosequencing, statistical association of individual TCRs with disease status, and machine learning were combined to predict cytomegalovirus infection status. In a later analysis, previously published TCR beta repertoires from 500 to 750 donors were re-analyzed and high-resolution HLA genotyping was added so that TCR occurrence patterns could be studied. Rather than drawing on any new phenotypic data, the later analysis identified candidate immune exposures from TCR beta sequences and the way those sequences occurred across donors. To decide whether each TCR beta V gene segment behaved as functional or pseudogenic, an earlier analysis of approximately 590 of the donors relied on high-throughput TCR beta sequencing. Donor age, sex, ethnicity and CMV serostatus were collected together with the repertoire data. A later genetic analysis used genome-wide SNP genotypes for about 65% of the 666 donors, treating that subset as a discovery cohort. Every repertoire in the discovery cohort had been generated on one and the same sequencing platform. Both class I and class II loci were covered by HLA typing, at four-digit resolution. Typing coverage differed by locus: A, B, C, DRB1 and DQB1 were typed in about 629-630 donors, DQA1 in roughly 500, DPA1 in some 610, and DPB1 in 472. Roughly five DR-DQ haplotypes were handled as single units for association and clustering because linkage in the cohort was strong. On average, roughly 250,000 unique TCR beta nucleotide sequences were sequenced per donor among 398 genotyped donors of the cohort, with 15% to 20% of those sequences being non-productive. On the study overall, not on this receptor specifically: In a later genetic analysis, fewer N-insertions in productive TCRs were reported among donors in an Asian-associated ancestry cluster than the approximately 670-donor mean. Some IMGT-functional V segments, including TRBV6-2 and TRBV6-3, could not be told apart with the 87-base-pair reads, so those segments were excluded. This cohort had only TCR beta chains sequenced, and the lack of alpha or paired-chain data limited which features could be detected. Presence/absence analyses assumed roughly uniform sequencing depth across donors, an assumption that may not hold. In a later analysis, most CMV-associated TCR beta chains were found to appear HLA-restricted, with HLA associations seemingly driven largely by CMV exposure. A further reported finding was that TCR beta sequences accurately predicted the HLA-A and HLA-B alleles for most subjects in the first cohort. In vitro tests confirmed that a few of the cytomegalovirus-associated TCR beta chains recognize cytomegalovirus antigens. Because counts were too low, about 15 rarely observed V segments, including chromosome 9 orphons, were left out of the earlier analysis of about 500 of the donors. Correlated functional status among segregating V segments might reflect linkage disequilibrium, but an unknown experimental factor could not be ruled out. The study listed 164 TCR beta chains as associated with cytomegalovirus. An association between a missense DCLRE1C variant and V-gene and J-gene trimming of TCR beta chains was found in a later genetic analysis and replicated in an independent cohort. In a later analysis, TCR association rates were found to vary across HLA loci, with the most associated TCRs seen for DRB1 alleles and the fewest for HLA-C alleles. A group of highly shared sequence variants was considered likely to be a technical artifact of the sequencing pipeline. Because HLA typing was unavailable for some donors at each locus, only the typed subset was used in association tests. When HLA alleles, especially DR and DQ, strongly co-occurred, attributing TCR associations to individual alleles was difficult. The classifier was reported to diagnose cytomegalovirus status with high specificity and sensitivity in both the original cohort and the validation cohort. Most TCR sequences were observed very rarely across donors, whereas some public TCRs were present in many individuals. The authors suggested that the approach could potentially be extended to other disease states and immunological phenotypes. For the cohort, immune exposure information was limited to CMV serostatus. In a later analysis, 15,000 to 20,000 TCR beta sequences were associated with specific HLA alleles at a false discovery rate of 0.05. Compared with equally common non-associated chains, HLA-associated TCR beta chains in a later analysis were more clonally expanded and had lower generation probabilities. In an earlier analysis of approximately 590 of the donors, most TCR beta V segments were observed in productive rearrangements about 87% or about 30% of the time, broadly matching IMGT annotations. A later analysis reported that several top co-occurrence clusters appeared linked to parvovirus B19, influenza, CMV and Epstein-Barr virus.

Including the terminal cysteine and phenylalanine, the CDR3 comprises 11 residues. Just CDR3 DNA is preserved here, 33 bases in frame from base 1. The germline V gene encodes CDR1 DFQATT and CDR2 SNEGSKA (reference sequence). Library construction relied on the immunoSEQ multiplex PCR assay. For the multiplex PCR, a mixture combining 60 forward primers for TCR Vbeta segments and 13 reverse primers for TCR Jbeta segments was used. A multiplex PCR assay on genomic DNA amplified the CDR3 region of rearranged TCR beta genes. Amplified TCR beta libraries were sequenced as 87-base-pair reads on the Illumina HiSeq System. The authors' analysis ran thus. Across the 600 to 700 repertoires, a later analysis counted 78 million or so unique TCR beta chains, roughly 11 million of which were shared by at least two donors. Raw reads were error-corrected and collapsed into unique sequences with a nearest-neighbor algorithm that merged closely related sequences to remove PCR and sequencing errors. To assign V, D and J gene segments, CDR3 sequences were aligned to IMGT reference sequences. For a sequence to be retained, at least a six-nucleotide match to both a V gene segment and a J gene segment was required. Rearrangements were classified as productive when the CDR3 lacked stop codons and remained in frame with V and J, and all other rearrangements were classified as non-productive. Following IMGT convention, CDR3 was defined as the stretch from the second conserved V-encoded cysteine up to the conserved J-encoded phenylalanine. Sequences without an unambiguous match to a single V gene segment were excluded from the earlier analysis of several hundred of the donors. In an earlier analysis of around 600 of the donors, V segments were called functional above 56.7% productive rearrangements and were called segregating when the between-donor standard deviation exceeded 5%. A statistical classification framework was built to diagnose cytomegalovirus status from the catalog of TCR beta chain sequences. In a later analysis, V and J genes were assigned by comparing TCR nucleotide sequences against IMGT/GENE-DB human TR gene sequences. The TCRdist pipeline was used in a later analysis to assign CDR3 sequences and most-parsimonious VDJ recombination scenarios. A later analysis defined each TCR beta chain by its CDR3 amino acid sequence plus V-gene family, and excluded reads lacking a unique V-gene family. As a way to deal with suspected cross-contamination and a sequencing artifact, a later analysis dropped roughly 600 nucleotide sequences that were highly shared and had low generation probability. For each public chain, a later analysis derived a clonal expansion index from normalized ranks of inferred template counts within each repertoire. In a later analysis, generation probabilities were computed using a VDJ recombination model fitted to out-of-frame rearrangements, and the results were checked against IGoR. A later analysis scored TCR-TCR, TCR-HLA and TCR-CMV co-occurrence with hypergeometric tests, applying a repertoire-size bias correction to TCR pairs. To estimate false discovery rates, a later analysis permuted the HLA or CMV assignments 20 times. In a later analysis, co-occurring TCRs were grouped using DBSCAN, and TCRdist sequence similarity was added for clustering within HLA-allele-positive subsets. For co-occurrence clustering, repertoires with fewer than 30,000 or more than 120,000 public chains were excluded, along with 5 or 6 repertoires with anomalous nucleotide sharing. TCRdb re-hosts the immuneACCESS table, in-frame sequences only. Its copies lack some clones; in the studies checked, an unresolved V gene accounts for under half of them, and the cause for the rest is not known. The V and J calls and clone size were taken over from that table, and D and trimming were inferred from the DNA. The sample yields under 200,000 clones; roughly 87% were counted once. The leading ten clones occupy around 0.99% of the sample.

The chain was built from TRBV20-1 and TRBJ1-1; the D gene remains uncertain. Sequenced material: PBMCs. This sequence was found in a boy aged 2-9 years in good health and CMV-seronegative. The DNA sequence is TGCAGTGCTAGAAAGAACAATGAAGCTTTCTTT. Translated, this is CSARKNNEAFF.